The source of this T cell receptor beta chain is a study of blood T cell repertoires in COVID-19. Method: immunoSEQ multiplex PCR; TCRdb's copy keeps in-frame clones and lacks some. The data show more than 85,000 clones, about 80% seen once. Per the germline V gene, CDR1 is MGHDK and CDR2 is SYGVNS. Trimming stripped 5 bases from V and 7 bases from J, with 12 bases between. CDR3 length: 14 residues. The sequencing input was peripheral blood. This TCR derives from a man in his 70s with acute or convalescent COVID-19. J is TRBJ1-6 and V is TRBV25-1; TRBD1 is a possible D gene (6 bases). CDR3 in amino acids: CASSNVQGNSPLHF. In DNA form, the CDR3 reads TGTGCCAGCAGTAACGTACAGGGCAATTCACCCCTCCACTTT. The variable domain in full, with the rest retrieved from reference TRBV25-1 and TRBJ1-6, is EADIYQTPRYLVIGTGKKITLECSQTMGHDKMYWYQQDPGMELHLIHYSYGVNSTEKGDLSSESTVSRIRTEHFPLTLESARPSHTSQYLCASSNVQGNSPLHFGNGTRLTVT.